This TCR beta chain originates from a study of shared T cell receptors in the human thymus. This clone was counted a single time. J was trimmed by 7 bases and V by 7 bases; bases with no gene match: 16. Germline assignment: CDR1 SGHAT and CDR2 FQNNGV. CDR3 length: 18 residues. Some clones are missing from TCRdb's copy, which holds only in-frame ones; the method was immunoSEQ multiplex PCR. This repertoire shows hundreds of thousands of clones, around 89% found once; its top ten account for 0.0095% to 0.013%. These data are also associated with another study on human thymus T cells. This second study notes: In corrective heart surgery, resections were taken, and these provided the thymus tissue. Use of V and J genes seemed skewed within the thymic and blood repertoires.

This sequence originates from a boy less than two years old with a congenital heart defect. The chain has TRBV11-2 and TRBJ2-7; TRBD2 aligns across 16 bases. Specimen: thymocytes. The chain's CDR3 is CASTLSGTSGRVKAEQYF. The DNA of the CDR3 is TGTGCCAGCACCCTAAGTGGGACTAGCGGGAGGGTTAAGGCGGAGCAGTACTTC.